This passage covers 19 T cell receptor beta chains from one sample sequenced in a study of T cell changes during pregnancy in multiple sclerosis. The assay was immunoSEQ multiplex PCR, and TCRdb's table has in-frame clones only and misses some. The data hold about 87,000 clones, with about 93% observed a single time. The material sequenced was peripheral blood, taken in the third trimester of pregnancy. These TCRs come from a female donor in good health, enrolled as a control in a pregnancy study.

This chain joins TRBV29-1 and TRBJ2-3, with 7 bases identical to TRBD1. The CDR3 extends over 13 amino acids. V lost 1 base and J lost 5; bases outside the gene matches: 3. Per germline, CDR1 SQVTM and CDR2 ANQGSEA. DNA of the CDR3: TGCAGCGTTGAAGGCAGGGGGAGAGATACGCAGTATTTT. This translates into CSVEGRGRDTQYF.

The gene calls are TRBV5-1 and TRBJ2-1, with 10 positions matching TRBD2. In germline, CDR1 is SGHRS, CDR2 YFSETQ. V lost 2 bases and J lost 4; bases outside the gene matches: 6. The CDR3 totals 16 residues. CDR3 bases: TGCGCCAGCAGCTTAACACTAGCGGGGCTATACAATGAGCAGTTCTTC. Residues: CASSLTLAGLYNEQFF.

The chain has TRBV29-1 and TRBJ1-1; D call uncertain. In germline, CDR1 is SQVTM, CDR2 ANQGSEA. The CDR3 sequence is 13 residues long. Trimming took off 4 bases at V and 0 bases at J, with 9 bases between the two ends. Here the CDR3 DNA reads TGCAGCGTTGTTGGAGGGTTGAACACTGAAGCTTTCTTT. Translating gives CSVVGGLNTEAFF.

The rearrangement uses TRBV19 and TRBJ2-2, with 9 nucleotides matching TRBD1. This CDR3 region has 16 residues. CDR1 and CDR2 from the germline V gene are LNHDA and SQIVND (reference sequence). The trim removed 5 bases at V and 2 bases at J, leaving 6 bases unmatched. The CDR3 sequence: CASSPPDRGNTGELFF. The CDR3 region has the DNA TGTGCCAGTAGTCCCCCGGACAGGGGAAACACCGGGGAGCTGTTTTTT.

The gene calls are TRBV7-9 and TRBJ2-7; 7 bases are a match to TRBD2. CDR3 size: 12 residues. J was trimmed by 4 bases and V by 5 bases; bases with no gene match: 2. Germline V gives CDR1 SEHNR, CDR2 FQNEAQ (reference sequence). The CDR3 sequence is CASSGGSYEQYF. Here the CDR3 DNA reads TGTGCCAGCAGCGGCGGGAGTTACGAGCAGTACTTC.

The chain carries TRBV28 and TRBJ1-2; D ambiguous. Germline CDR1 MDHEN, CDR2 SYDVKM. The V end lost 2 bases, the J end lost 5 bases, and 9 bases lay between the germline ends. This CDR3 contains 13 residues. CDR3 sequence (DNA): TGTGCCAGCAGTTTAGCGGGGTCTTATGGCTACACCTTC. Its translation is CASSLAGSYGYTF.

This chain connects TRBV2 to TRBJ2-7; 9 bases match TRBD2. Germline V lookup: CDR1 SNHLY, CDR2 FYNNEI. V shed 8 bases, J shed 2 bases, and the junction held 10 bases outside the gene matches. The CDR3 loop spans 15 amino acids. Here the CDR3 DNA reads TGTGCCAGCCGTCTTAGCGGGAGATCGACCTACGAGCAGTACTTC. It codes for CASRLSGRSTYEQYF.

V is TRBV18 and J is TRBJ2-7; perhaps TRBD1 as D (5 bases). The V end was cut by 2 bases, the J end by 3 bases, with 8 bases between. Germline CDR1 KGHSH, CDR2 LQKENI. The CDR3 has 13 residues. Here the CDR3 reads CASSPWGSYEQYF. DNA of the CDR3: TGTGCCAGCTCACCATGGGGCAGCTACGAGCAGTACTTC.

The chain recombines TRBV30 with TRBJ1-1; the D gene is possibly TRBD1 (5 bases). The V end lost 6 bases, the J end lost 0 bases, and 11 bases lay between the germline ends. The CDR3 extends over 13 amino acids. Germline values: CDR1 GTSNPN, CDR2 SVGIG (reference sequence). CDR3 DNA: TGTGCCTGTCAGGGTATCATGAACACTGAAGCTTTCTTT. Translation gives CACQGIMNTEAFF.

The gene calls are TRBV4-2 and TRBJ2-5; TRBD2 aligns across 10 bases. The germline gives CDR1 LGHNA, CDR2 YNFKEQ. CDR3 size: 15 residues. V gave up 6 bases and J gave up 1 base; unmatched junction bases: 5. In nucleotides, the CDR3 is TGTGCCAGCAGATCTAGCGGGAGCGTCCAAGAGACCCAGTACTTC. Translated, it gives CASRSSGSVQETQYF.

The rearrangement links TRBV7-6 to TRBJ2-7; TRBD1 matches at 9 bases. V shed 0 bases, J shed 4 bases, and the junction held 4 bases outside the gene matches. The CDR3 sequence is 15 residues long. Germline V gene data show CDR1 as SGHVS and CDR2 as FNYEAQ. CDR3 loop: CASSLAPGQGYEQYF. DNA of the CDR3: TGTGCCAGCAGCTTAGCGCCGGGACAGGGATACGAGCAGTACTTC. Full variable domain (missing parts from reference TRBV7-6 and TRBJ2-7): GAGVSQSPRYKVTKRGQDVALRCDPISGHVSLYWYRQALGQGPEFLTYFNYEAQQDKSGLPNDRFSAERPEGSISTLTIQRTEQRDSAMYRCASSLAPGQGYEQYFGPGTRLTVT.

The chain recombines TRBV7-9 with TRBJ2-5, with TRBD2 matching over 10 bases. Germline values: CDR1 SEHNR, CDR2 FQNEAQ (reference sequence). The trim removed 7 bases at V and 5 bases at J, leaving 7 bases unmatched. The CDR3 contains 14 residues. The CDR3 loop reads CASNRAGGGETQYF. The CDR3 bases are TGTGCCAGCAACCGAGCGGGAGGGGGGGAGACCCAGTACTTC. The full variable domain, with the rest looked up from reference TRBV7-9 and TRBJ2-5, is DTGVSQNPRHKITKRGQNVTFRCDPISEHNRLYWYRQTLGQGPEFLTYFQNEAQLEKSRLLSDRFSAERPKGSFSTLEIQRTEQGDSAMYLCASNRAGGGETQYFGPGTRLLVL.

V is TRBV5-3 and J is TRBJ2-3, with D possibly TRBD2 on 5 matching bases. TRBV5-3 is annotated as an ORF whose role is uncertain. The V end was cut by 2 bases, the J end by 1 base, with 8 bases between. There are 14 residues in the CDR3. Here the CDR3 DNA reads TGTGCCAGAAGCTTAACGGGATGCACAGATACGCAGTATTTT. It specifies CARSLTGCTDTQYF.

This clone showed up just once. This chain connects TRBV5-1 to TRBJ2-7; tentative D call: TRBD2 (5 bases). The ends were cut back, 5 bases at V and 2 bases at J, with 14 bases in the middle. The V gene's germline CDR1 is SGHRS and CDR2 YFSETQ. This CDR3 has 14 amino acids. The CDR3 reads CASSPRGIPYEQYF. The CDR3 DNA follows: TGCGCCAGCAGTCCTCGAGGGATTCCCTACGAGCAGTACTTC.

The chain combines TRBV5-1 with TRBJ1-3, with a tentative D call TRBD1 (6 bases). The CDR3 is 19 residues long. The V gene's germline CDR1 is SGHRS and CDR2 YFSETQ. The germline V and J ends were trimmed by 0 bases and 0 bases, with 19 bases remaining between them. The CDR3 here is CASSLAVGTTLYSGNTIYF. The CDR3 coding sequence is TGCGCCAGCAGCTTGGCTGTTGGGACAACGCTTTACTCTGGAAACACCATATATTTT. The full variable domain, rest sourced from reference TRBV5-1 and TRBJ1-3, is KAGVTQTPRYLIKTRGQQVTLSCSPISGHRSVSWYQQTPGQGLQFLFEYFSETQRNKGNFPGRFSGRQFSNSRSEMNVSTLELGDSALYLCASSLAVGTTLYSGNTIYFGEGSWLTVV.

This chain joins TRBV28 and TRBJ2-5; D perhaps matches TRBD1 (5 bases). V was pared by 6 bases and J by 5 bases, with 16 bases between. CDR1 and CDR2 from the germline V gene are MDHEN and SYDVKM. CDR3 length equals 14 residues. As DNA, the CDR3 is TGTGCCAGCAGCCTTGACTGGCAGGGCGAGACCCAGTACTTC. Translating gives CASSLDWQGETQYF.

The chain links TRBV28 to TRBJ1-5; tentative D call: TRBD1 (6 bases). This CDR3 contains 20 residues. Germline loops: CDR1 MDHEN, CDR2 SYDVKM. V dropped 6 bases and J dropped 0 bases, with 27 bases sitting between them. Here the CDR3 reads CASSPIWGGNWVYSNQPQHF. CDR3 bases: TGTGCCAGCAGCCCAATCTGGGGGGGCAATTGGGTTTATAGCAATCAGCCCCAGCATTTT.

The chain recombines TRBV2 with TRBJ2-1; 10 bases map to TRBD1. The CDR3 is 14 residues long. The V segment lost 4 bases and the J segment 6 bases; nucleotides outside the gene matches: 3. CDR1 is SNHLY and CDR2 is FYNNEI in the germline V gene. As DNA, the CDR3 is TGTGCCAGCAGTGTGTGGACAGGGGGCAATGAGCAGTTCTTC. This encodes CASSVWTGGNEQFF. The full variable domain, with the rest looked up from reference TRBV2 and TRBJ2-1, is EPEVTQTPSHQVTQMGQEVILRCVPISNHLYFYWYRQILGQKVEFLVSFYNNEISEKSEIFDDQFSVERPDGSNFTLKIRSTKLEDSAMYFCASSVWTGGNEQFFGPGTRLTVL.

About this clone: The limits of the CDR3 on the DNA are not certain, so only TCRdb's listed CDR3 is given. The chain recombines TRBV6-6 with TRBJ2-7; TRBD1 is the table's D call and was not checked against the DNA. With termini counted, the CDR3 has 15 amino acids. Germline V gene lookup returns CDR1 MNHNY and CDR2 SVGAGI (reference sequence). The CDR3 region is CASSTSDRTTYEQYF.